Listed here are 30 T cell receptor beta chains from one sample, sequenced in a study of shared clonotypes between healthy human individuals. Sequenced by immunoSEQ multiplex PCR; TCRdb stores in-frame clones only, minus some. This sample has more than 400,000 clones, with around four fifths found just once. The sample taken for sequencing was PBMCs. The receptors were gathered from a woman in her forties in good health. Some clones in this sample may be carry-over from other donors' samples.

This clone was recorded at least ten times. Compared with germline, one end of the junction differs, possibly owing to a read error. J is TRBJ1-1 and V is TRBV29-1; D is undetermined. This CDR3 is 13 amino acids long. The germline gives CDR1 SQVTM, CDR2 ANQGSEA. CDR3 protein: CSVQEGTNTEAFF. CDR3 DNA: TGCAGCGTTCAAGAGGGCACGAACACTGAAGCTTTCTTT.

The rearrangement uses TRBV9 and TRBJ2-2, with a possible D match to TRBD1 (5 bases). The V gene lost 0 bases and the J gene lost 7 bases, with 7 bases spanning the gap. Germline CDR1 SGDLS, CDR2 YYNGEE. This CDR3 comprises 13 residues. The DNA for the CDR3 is TGTGCCAGCAGCGTAGTAAGGGGCGGGGAGCTGTTTTTT. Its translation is CASSVVRGGELFF.

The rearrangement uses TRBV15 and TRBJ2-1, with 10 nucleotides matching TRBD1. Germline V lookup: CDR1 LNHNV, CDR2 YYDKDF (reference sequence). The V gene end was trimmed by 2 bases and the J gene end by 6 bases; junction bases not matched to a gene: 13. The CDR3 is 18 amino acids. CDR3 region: CATSRLKPGTGDLNEQFF. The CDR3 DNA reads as TGTGCCACCAGCAGACTCAAACCCGGGACAGGGGACCTCAATGAGCAGTTCTTC.

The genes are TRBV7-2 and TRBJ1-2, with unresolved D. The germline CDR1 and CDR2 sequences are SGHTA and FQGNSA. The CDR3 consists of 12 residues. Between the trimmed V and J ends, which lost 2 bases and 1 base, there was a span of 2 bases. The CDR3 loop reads CASSLSNYGYTF. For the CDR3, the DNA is TGTGCCAGCAGCTTAAGTAACTATGGCTACACCTTC.

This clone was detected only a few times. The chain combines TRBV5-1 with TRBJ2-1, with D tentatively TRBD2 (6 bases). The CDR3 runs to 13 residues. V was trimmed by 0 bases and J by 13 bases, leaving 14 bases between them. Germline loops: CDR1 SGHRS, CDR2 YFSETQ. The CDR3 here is CASSLALGDSQFF. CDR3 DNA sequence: TGCGCCAGCAGCTTGGCGTTGGGGGACTCCCAGTTCTTC.

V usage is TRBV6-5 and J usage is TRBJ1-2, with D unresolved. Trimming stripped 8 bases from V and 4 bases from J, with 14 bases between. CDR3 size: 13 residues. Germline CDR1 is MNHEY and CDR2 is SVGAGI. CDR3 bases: TGTGCCAGCGGCCCCTCTAGGAGCTATGGCTACACCTTC. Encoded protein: CASGPSRSYGYTF.

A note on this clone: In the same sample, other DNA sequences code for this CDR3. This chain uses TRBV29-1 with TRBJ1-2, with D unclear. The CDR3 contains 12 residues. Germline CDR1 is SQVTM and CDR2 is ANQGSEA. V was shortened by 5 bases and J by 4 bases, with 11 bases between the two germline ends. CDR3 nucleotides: TGCAGCGTTAGGAGGGATATCTATGGCTACACCTTC. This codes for CSVRRDIYGYTF.

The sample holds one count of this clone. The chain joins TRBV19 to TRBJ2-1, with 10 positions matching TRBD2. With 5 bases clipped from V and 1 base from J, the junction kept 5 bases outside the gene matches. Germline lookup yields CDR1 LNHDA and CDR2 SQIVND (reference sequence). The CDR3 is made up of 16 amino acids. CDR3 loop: CASSRAGGVSYNEQFF. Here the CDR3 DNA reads TGTGCCAGTAGTCGAGCGGGAGGGGTTTCCTACAATGAGCAGTTCTTC.

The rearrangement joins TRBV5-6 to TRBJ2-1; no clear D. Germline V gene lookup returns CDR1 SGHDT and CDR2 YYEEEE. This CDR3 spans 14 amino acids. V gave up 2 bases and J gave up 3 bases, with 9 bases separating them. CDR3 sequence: CASSLGLGYNEQFF. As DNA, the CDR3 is TGTGCCAGCAGCTTAGGGTTAGGCTACAATGAGCAGTTCTTC.

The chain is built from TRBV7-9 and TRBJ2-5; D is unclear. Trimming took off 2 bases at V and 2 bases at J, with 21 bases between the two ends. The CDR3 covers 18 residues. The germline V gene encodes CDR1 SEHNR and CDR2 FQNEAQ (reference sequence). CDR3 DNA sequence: TGTGCCAGCAGCTTATCAGTTAACGTGGGGTCCACACAAGAGACCCAGTACTTC. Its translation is CASSLSVNVGSTQETQYF.

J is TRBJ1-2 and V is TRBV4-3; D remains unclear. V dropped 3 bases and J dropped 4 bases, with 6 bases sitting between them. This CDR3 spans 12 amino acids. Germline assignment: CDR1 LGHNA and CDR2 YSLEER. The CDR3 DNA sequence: TGCGCCAGCAGCCAGGCGGGCTATGGCTACACCTTC. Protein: CASSQAGYGYTF.

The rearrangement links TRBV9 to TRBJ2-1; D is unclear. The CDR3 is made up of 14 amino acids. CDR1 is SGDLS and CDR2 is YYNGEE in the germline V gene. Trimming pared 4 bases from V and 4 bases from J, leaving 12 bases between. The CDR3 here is CASSPRSFYNEQFF. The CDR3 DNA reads TGTGCCAGCAGCCCCAGAAGCTTTTACAATGAGCAGTTCTTC.

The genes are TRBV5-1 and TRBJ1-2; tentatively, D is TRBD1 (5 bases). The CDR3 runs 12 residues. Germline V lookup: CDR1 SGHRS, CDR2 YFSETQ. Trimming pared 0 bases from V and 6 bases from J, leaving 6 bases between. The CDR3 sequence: CASSLGQHGYTF. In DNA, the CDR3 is TGCGCCAGCAGCTTGGGACAGCATGGCTACACCTTC.

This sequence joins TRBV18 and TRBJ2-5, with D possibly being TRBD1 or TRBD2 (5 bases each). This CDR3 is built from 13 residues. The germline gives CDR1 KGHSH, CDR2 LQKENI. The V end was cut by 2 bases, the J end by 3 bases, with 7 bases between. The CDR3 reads CASSPGTKETQYF. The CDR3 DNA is TGTGCCAGCTCACCAGGGACCAAAGAGACCCAGTACTTC.

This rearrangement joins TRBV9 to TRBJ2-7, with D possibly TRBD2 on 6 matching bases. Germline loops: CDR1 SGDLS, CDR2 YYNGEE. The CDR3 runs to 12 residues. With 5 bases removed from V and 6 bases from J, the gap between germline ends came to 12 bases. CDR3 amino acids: CASSKVGGEQYF. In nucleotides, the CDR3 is TGTGCCAGCAGTAAGGTGGGGGGCGAGCAGTACTTC.

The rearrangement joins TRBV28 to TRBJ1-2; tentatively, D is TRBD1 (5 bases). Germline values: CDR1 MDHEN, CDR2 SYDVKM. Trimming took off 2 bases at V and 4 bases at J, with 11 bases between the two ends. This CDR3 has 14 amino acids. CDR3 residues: CASSLRGEGYGYTF. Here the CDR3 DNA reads TGTGCCAGCAGTTTAAGAGGGGAGGGCTATGGCTACACCTTC.

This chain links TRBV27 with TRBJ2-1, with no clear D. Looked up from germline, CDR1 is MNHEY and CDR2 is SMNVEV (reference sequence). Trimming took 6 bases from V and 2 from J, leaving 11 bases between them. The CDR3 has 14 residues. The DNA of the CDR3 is TGTGCCAGCAGAACCGACCACCCCTACAATGAGCAGTTCTTC. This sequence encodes CASRTDHPYNEQFF.

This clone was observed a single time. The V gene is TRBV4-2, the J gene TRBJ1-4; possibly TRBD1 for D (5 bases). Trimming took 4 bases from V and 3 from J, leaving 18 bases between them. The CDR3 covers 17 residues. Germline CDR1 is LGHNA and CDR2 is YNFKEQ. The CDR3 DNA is TGTGCCAGCAGCCGAAGGGACTCAGGGAGGCCTAATGAAAAACTGTTTTTT. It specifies CASSRRDSGRPNEKLFF.

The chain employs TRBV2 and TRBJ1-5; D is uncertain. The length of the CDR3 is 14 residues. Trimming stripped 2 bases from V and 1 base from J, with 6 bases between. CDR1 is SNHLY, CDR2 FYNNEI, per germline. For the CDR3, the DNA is TGTGCCAGCAGTGAAACGGAGAGCAATCAGCCCCAGCATTTT. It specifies CASSETESNQPQHF. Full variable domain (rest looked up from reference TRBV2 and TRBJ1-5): EPEVTQTPSHQVTQMGQEVILRCVPISNHLYFYWYRQILGQKVEFLVSFYNNEISEKSEIFDDQFSVERPDGSNFTLKIRSTKLEDSAMYFCASSETESNQPQHFGDGTRLSIL.

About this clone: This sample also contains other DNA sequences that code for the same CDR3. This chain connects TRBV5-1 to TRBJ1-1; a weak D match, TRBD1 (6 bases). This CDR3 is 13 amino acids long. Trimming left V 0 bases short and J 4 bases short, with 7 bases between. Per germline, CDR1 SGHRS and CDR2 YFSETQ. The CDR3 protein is CASSLEGGTEAFF. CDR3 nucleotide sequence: TGCGCCAGCAGCTTGGAGGGGGGCACTGAAGCTTTCTTT.

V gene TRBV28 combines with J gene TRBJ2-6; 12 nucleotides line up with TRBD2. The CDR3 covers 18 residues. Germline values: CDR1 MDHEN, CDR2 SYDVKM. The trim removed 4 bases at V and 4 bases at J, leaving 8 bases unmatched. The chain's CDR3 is CASSSSGRAWYGANVLTF. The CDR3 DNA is TGTGCCAGCAGTTCTAGCGGGAGGGCTTGGTACGGGGCCAACGTCCTGACTTTC. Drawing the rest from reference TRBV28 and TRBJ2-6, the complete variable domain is DVKVTQSSRYLVKRTGEKVFLECVQDMDHENMFWYRQDPGLGLRLIYFSYDVKMKEKGDIPEGYSVSREKKERFSLILESASTNQTSMYLCASSSSGRAWYGANVLTFGAGSRLTVL.

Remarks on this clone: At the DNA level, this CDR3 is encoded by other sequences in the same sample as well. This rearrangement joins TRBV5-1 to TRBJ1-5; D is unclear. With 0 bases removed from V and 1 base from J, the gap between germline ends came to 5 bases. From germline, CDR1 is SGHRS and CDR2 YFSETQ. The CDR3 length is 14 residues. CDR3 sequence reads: CASSLEASNQPQHF. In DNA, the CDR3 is TGCGCCAGCAGCTTGGAGGCGAGCAATCAGCCCCAGCATTTT. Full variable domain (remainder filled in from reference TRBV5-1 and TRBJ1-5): KAGVTQTPRYLIKTRGQQVTLSCSPISGHRSVSWYQQTPGQGLQFLFEYFSETQRNKGNFPGRFSGRQFSNSRSEMNVSTLELGDSALYLCASSLEASNQPQHFGDGTRLSIL.

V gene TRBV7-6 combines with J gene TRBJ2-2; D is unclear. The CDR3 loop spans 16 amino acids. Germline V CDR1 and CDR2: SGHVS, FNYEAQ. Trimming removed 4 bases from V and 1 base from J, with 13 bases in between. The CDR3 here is CASSSYSGRNTGELFF. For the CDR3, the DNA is TGTGCCAGCAGCTCCTACAGTGGACGGAACACCGGGGAGCTGTTTTTT.

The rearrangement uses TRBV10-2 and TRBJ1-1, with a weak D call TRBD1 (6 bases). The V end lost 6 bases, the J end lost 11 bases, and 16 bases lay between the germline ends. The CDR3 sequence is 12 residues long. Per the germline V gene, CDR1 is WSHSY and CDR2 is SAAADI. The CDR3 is CASSPGAGAAFF. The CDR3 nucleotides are TGCGCCAGCAGCCCTGGGGCGGGGGCCGCTTTCTTT.

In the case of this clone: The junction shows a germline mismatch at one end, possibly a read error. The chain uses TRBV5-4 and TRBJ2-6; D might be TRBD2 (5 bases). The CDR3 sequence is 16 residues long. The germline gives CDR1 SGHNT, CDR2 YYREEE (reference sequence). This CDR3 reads CASSLALDSRANVLTF. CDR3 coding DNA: TGTGCCAGCAGCTTGGCTCTGGACTCTCGGGCCAACGTCCTGACTTTC.

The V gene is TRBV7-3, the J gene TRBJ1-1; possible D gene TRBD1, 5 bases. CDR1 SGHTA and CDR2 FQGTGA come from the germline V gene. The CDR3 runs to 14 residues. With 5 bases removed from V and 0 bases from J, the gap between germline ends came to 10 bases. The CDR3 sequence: CASSAGTLNTEAFF. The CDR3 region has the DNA TGTGCCAGCAGCGCCGGGACCCTGAACACTGAAGCTTTCTTT.

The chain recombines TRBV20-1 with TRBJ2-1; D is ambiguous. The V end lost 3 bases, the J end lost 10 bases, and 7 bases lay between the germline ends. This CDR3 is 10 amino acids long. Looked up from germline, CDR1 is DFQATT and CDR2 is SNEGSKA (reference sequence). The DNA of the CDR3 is TGCAGTGCTAGTGGGTACGAGCAGTTCTTC. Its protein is CSASGYEQFF.

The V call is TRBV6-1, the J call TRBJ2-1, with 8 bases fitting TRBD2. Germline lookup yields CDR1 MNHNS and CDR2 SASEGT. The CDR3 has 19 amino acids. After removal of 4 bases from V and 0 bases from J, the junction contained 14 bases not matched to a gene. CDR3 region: CASSAPGLVRVSSYNEQFF. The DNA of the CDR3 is TGTGCCAGCAGTGCCCCGGGACTAGTAAGAGTTAGCTCCTACAATGAGCAGTTCTTC.

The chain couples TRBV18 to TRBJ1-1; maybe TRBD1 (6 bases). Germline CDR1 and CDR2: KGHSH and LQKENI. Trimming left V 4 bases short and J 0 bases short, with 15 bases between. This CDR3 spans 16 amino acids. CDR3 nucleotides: TGTGCCAGCTCACTACTAAGGGGGAGGTTGAACACTGAAGCTTTCTTT. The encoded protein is CASSLLRGRLNTEAFF.

The CDR3 spells CASSTGQGRGETQYF. The CDR3 bases are TGTGCCAGCAGCACTGGACAGGGGAGAGGAGAGACCCAGTACTTC. The chain employs TRBV5-4 and TRBJ2-5, with 9 nucleotides matching TRBD1. The CDR3 contains 15 residues. The ends lost 4 bases at V and 4 bases at J; junction bases unmatched: 8. The germline gives CDR1 SGHNT, CDR2 YYREEE (reference sequence).